Shown below are 2 T cell receptor beta chains from a single sample sequenced in a study of T cells in Graves' hyperthyroidism and ophthalmopathy. What was amplified from RNA transcripts were TCR beta CDR3 regions. A first-round RT-PCR of the TCR CDR3 used the HTBI primer set. TCRdb independently ran MiXCR on the multiplex PCR reads; one entry per CDR3 protein. The table records 480,000 or so distinct CDR3 sequences, 13% to 15% of them present only once. The sequenced material came from blood. The receptors derive from a woman aged 18-29 years with Graves' hyperthyroidism.

This clonotype showed up many times. The chain uses TRBV12-3 or TRBV12-4 and TRBJ2-5, with unresolved D. The CDR3 spans 12 residues. Trimming removed 3 bases at V and 1 base at J, with 3 bases between. In nucleotides, the CDR3 is TGTGCCAGCAGTTTCGGCCAAGAGACCCAGTACTTC. It encodes CASSFGQETQYF.

The sample holds a few counts of this clonotype. CDR3 DNA sequence: TGTGCCAGCAGCCTCAGGGGTGGGTACAATGAGCAGTTCTTC. Translated, it gives CASSLRGGYNEQFF. The V and J genes are TRBV5-4 and TRBJ2-1; D might be TRBD1 (6 bases). From germline, CDR1 is SGHNT and CDR2 YYREEE (reference sequence). V gave up 4 bases and J gave up 4 bases, with 12 bases separating them. The length of the CDR3 is 14 residues.